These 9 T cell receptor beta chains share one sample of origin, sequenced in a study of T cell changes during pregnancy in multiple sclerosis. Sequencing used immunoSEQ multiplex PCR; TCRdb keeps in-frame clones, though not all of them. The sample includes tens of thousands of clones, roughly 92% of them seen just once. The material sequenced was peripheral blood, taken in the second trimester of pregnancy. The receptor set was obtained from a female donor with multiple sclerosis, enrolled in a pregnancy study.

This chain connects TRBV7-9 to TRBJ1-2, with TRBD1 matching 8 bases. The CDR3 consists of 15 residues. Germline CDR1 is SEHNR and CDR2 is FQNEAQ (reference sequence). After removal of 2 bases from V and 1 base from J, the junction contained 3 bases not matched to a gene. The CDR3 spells CASSLRGQDNYGYTF. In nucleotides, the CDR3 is TGTGCCAGCAGCTTAAGGGGACAGGATAACTATGGCTACACCTTC.

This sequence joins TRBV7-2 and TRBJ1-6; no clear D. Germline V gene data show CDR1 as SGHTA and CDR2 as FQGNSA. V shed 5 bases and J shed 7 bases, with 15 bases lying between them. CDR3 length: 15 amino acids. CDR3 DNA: TGTGCCAGCAGCCAGCACGCAACGGGGAATTCACCCCTCCACTTT. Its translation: CASSQHATGNSPLHF.

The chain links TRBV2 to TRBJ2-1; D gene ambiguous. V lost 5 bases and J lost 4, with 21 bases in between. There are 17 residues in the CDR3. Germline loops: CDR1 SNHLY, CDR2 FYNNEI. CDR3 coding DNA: TGTGCCAGCAGTCTCACAACAAGAATACACATGTACAATGAGCAGTTCTTC. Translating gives CASSLTTRIHMYNEQFF. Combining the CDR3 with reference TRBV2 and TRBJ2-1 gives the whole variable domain EPEVTQTPSHQVTQMGQEVILRCVPISNHLYFYWYRQILGQKVEFLVSFYNNEISEKSEIFDDQFSVERPDGSNFTLKIRSTKLEDSAMYFCASSLTTRIHMYNEQFFGPGTRLTVL.

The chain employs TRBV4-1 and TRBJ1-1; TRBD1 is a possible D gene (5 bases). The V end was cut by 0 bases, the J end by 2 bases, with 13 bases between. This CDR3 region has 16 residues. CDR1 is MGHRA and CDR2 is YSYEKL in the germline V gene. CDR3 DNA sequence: TGCGCCAGCAGCCAAGATTATAGCAGGGTAAACACTGAAGCTTTCTTT. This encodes CASSQDYSRVNTEAFF.

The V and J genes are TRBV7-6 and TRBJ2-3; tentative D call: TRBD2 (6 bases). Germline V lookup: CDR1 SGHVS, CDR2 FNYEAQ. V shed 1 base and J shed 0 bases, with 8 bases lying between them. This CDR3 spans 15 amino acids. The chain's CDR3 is CASSLGGTSTDTQYF. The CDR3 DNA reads TGTGCCAGCAGCTTAGGGGGGACTAGCACAGATACGCAGTATTTT.

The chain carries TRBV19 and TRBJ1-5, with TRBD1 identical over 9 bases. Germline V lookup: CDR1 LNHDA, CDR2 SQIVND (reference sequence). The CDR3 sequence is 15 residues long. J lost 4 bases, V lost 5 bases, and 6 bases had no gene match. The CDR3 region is CASSATGGVNQPQHF. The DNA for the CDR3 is TGTGCCAGTAGTGCTACAGGGGGCGTGAATCAGCCCCAGCATTTT.

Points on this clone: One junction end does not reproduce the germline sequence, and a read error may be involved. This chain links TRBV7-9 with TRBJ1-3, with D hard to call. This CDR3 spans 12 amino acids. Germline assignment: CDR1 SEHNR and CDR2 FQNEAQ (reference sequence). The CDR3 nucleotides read TGTGCCAGCAGCCCAAGGACTCCGGGTCCACATTTT. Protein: CASSPRTPGPHF.

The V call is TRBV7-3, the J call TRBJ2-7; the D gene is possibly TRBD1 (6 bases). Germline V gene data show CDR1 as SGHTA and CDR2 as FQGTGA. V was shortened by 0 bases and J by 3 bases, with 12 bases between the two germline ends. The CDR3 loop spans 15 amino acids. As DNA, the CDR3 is TGTGCCAGCAGCTTAACCAGGGGAGATAACTACGAGCAGTACTTC. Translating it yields CASSLTRGDNYEQYF.

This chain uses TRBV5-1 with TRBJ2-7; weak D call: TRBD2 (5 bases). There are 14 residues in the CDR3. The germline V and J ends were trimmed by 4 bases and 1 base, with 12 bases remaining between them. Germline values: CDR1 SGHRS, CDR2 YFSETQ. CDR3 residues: CASSRERGSYEQYF. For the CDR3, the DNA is TGCGCCAGCAGCAGAGAACGGGGTTCCTACGAGCAGTACTTC.